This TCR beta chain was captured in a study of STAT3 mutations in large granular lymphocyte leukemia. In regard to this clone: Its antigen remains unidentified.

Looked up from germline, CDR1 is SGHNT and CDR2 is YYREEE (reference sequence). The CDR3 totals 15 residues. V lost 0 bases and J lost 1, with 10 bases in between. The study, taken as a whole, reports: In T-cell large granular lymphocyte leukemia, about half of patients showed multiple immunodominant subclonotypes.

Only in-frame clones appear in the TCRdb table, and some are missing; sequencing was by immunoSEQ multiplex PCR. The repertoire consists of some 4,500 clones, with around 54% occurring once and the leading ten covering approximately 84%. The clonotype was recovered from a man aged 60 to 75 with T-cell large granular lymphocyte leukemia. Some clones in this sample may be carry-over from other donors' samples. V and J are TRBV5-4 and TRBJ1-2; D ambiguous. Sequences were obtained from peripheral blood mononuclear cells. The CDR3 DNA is TGTGCCAGCAGCTTGGGCGGCGGGAATAACTATGGCTACACCTTC. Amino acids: CASSLGGGNNYGYTF.